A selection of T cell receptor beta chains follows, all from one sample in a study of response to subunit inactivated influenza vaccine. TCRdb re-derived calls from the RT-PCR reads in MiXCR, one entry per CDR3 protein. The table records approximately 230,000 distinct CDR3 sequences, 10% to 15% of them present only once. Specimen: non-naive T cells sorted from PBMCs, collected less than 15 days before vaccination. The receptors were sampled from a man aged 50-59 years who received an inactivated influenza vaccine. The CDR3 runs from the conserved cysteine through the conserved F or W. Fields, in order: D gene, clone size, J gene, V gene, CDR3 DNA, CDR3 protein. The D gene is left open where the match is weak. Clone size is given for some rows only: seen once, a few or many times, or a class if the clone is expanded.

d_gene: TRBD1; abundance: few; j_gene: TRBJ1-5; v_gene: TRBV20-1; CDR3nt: TGCAGTGCGTATCGAGGGACAGGGAATCAGCCCCAGCATTTT; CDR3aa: CSAYRGTGNQPQHF
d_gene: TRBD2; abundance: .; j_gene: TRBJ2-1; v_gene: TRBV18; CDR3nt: TGTGCCAGCTCACCACAAGGTAAAGCGGGAGGCAATGAGCAGTTCTTC; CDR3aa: CASSPQGKAGGNEQFF
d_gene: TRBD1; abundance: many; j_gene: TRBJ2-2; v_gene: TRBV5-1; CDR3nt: TGCGCCACCCTACCCGGGACAGGGTACACCGGGGAGCTGTTTTTT; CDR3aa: CATLPGTGYTGELFF
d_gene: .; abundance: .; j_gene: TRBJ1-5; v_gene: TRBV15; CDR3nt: TGTGCCACCAGCAGAGATTACCAAGGCAATCAGCCCCAGCATTTT; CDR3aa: CATSRDYQGNQPQHF
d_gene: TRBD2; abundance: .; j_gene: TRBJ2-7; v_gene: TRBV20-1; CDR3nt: TGCAGTGCTAGAGTTGCGACTAGCGTCACAGAGCAGTACTTC; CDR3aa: CSARVATSVTEQYF
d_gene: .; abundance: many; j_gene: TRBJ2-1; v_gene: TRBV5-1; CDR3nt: TGCGCCAGCAGCTCGACACGGTACAATGAGCAGTTCTTC; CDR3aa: CASSSTRYNEQFF
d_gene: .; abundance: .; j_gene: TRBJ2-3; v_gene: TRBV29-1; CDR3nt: TGCAGCGTTGCCCCCGACACAGATACGCAGTATTTT; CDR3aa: CSVAPDTDTQYF
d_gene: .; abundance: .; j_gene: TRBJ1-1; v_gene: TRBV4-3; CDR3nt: TGCGCCAGCAGCCAAGATGGAGTGCGGGGAAGGGCAGCTGAAGCTTTCTTT; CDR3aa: CASSQDGVRGRAAEAFF
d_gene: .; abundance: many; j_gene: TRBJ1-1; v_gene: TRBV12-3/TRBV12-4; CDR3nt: TGTGCCAGCCTTGACAGCTACGGTGAAGCTTTCTTT; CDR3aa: CASLDSYGEAFF
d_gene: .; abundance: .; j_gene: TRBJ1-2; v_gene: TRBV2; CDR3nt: TGTGCCAGCATGGCCGTCAGGGGAGGCTACACCTTC; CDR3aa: CASMAVRGGYTF
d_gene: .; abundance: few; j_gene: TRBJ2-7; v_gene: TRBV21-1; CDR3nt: TGTGCCAGCAGCAAAGCTCCCTACGAGCAGTACTTC; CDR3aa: CASSKAPYEQYF
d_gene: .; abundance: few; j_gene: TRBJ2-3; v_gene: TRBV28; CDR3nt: TGTGCCAGCAGGCCTAACACAGATACGCAGTATTTT; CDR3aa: CASRPNTDTQYF
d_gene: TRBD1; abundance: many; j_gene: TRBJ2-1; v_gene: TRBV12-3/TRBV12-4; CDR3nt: TGTGCCAGCAGAACCCCGGGACAGGGGCGAGGTGAGCAGTTCTTC; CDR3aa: CASRTPGQGRGEQFF
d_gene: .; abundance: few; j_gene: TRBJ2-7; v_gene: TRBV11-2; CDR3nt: TGTGCCAGCAGCTTAGACCCTGGCCCCTACGAGCAGTACTTC; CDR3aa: CASSLDPGPYEQYF
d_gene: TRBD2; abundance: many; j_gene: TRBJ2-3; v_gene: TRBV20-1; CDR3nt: TGCAGTGCGGAACCTCCGGGACTAGCGGGAGGTTTCACAGATACGCAGTATTTT; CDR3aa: CSAEPPGLAGGFTDTQYF
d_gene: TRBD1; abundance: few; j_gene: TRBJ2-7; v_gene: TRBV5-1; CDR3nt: TGCGCCAGCAGCTCCCAAGGACAGGGGACTGCCTACGAGCAGTACTTC; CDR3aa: CASSSQGQGTAYEQYF
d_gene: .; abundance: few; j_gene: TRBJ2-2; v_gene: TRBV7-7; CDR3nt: TGTGCCAGCAGCTTAAGGGCGTCCGGGGAGCTGTTTTTT; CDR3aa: CASSLRASGELFF
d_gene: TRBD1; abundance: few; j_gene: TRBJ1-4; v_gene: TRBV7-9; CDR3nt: TGTGCCAGCTCTCACCCAGACAGGGGGTCAACTAATGAAAAACTGTTTTTT; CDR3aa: CASSHPDRGSTNEKLFF
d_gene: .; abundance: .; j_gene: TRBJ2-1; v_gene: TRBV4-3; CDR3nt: TGCGCCAGCAGCCAAGTGGGGGACGTTAGCAATGAGCAGTTCTTC; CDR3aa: CASSQVGDVSNEQFF
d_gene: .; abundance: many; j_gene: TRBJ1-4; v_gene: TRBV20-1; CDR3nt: TGCAGTGCTAGCGGCCGGGGGCTGACCTCTAATGAAAAACTGTTTTTT; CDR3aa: CSASGRGLTSNEKLFF
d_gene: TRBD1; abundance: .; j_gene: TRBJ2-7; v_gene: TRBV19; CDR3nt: TGTGCCAGTAGTCCAGGACAGGGGGAAACCTACGAGCAGTACTTC; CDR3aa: CASSPGQGETYEQYF
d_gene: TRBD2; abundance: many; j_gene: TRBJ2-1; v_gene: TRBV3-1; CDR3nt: TGTGCCAGCAGCCGAAAGGGAGGGACTTATAACTACAATGAGCAGTTCTTC; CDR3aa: CASSRKGGTYNYNEQFF
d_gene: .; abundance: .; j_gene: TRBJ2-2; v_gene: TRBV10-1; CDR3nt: TGCGCCAGCAGTGCGGCCCACGGGCGCGGATCAGACACCGGGGAGCTGTTTTTT; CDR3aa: CASSAAHGRGSDTGELFF
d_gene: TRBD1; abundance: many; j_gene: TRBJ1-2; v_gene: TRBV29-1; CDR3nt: TGCAGCTTTAGAATTGAGGGGGCGAAAGGCTACACCTTC; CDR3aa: CSFRIEGAKGYTF
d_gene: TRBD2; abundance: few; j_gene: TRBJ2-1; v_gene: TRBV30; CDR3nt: TGTGCCTGGAGGACTAGCGGGGGAACCTACAATGAGCAGTTCTTC; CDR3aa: CAWRTSGGTYNEQFF
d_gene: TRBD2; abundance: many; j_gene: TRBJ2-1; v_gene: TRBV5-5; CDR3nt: TGTGCCAGCAGGATACTAGCGGACGAGCAGTTCTTC; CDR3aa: CASRILADEQFF
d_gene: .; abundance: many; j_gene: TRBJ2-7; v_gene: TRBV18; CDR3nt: TGTGCCAGCTCCCACGGTGTGGGGCTTGACGAGCAGTACTTC; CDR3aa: CASSHGVGLDEQYF
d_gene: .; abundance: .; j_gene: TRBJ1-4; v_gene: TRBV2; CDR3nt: TGTGCCAGCTTACTCCGGGGTCCTCATAATGAAAAACTGTTTTTT; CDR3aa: CASLLRGPHNEKLFF
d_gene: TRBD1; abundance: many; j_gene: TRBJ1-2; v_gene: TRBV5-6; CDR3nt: TGTGCCAGCAGCCTAAAGACAGGGGGAAGCTATGGCTACACCTTC; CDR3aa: CASSLKTGGSYGYTF
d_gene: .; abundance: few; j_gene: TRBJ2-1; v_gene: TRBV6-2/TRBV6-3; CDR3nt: TGTGCCAGCAGTTCGCGCTACAATGAGCAGTTCTTC; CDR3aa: CASSSRYNEQFF
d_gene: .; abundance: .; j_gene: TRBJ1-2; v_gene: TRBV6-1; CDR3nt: TGTGCCAGCAGCCCAGGCGGCAACTTGAACTATGGCTACACCTTC; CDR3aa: CASSPGGNLNYGYTF
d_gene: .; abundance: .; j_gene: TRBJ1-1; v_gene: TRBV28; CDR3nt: TGTGCCAGCACCCTAAGGGGGGCCATGGGCACTGAAGCTTTCTTT; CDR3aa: CASTLRGAMGTEAFF